This TCR beta chain was captured by sequencing in a study of cytomegalovirus exposure and HLA in healthy donors. This CDR3 has 15 residues. From germline, CDR1 is SGHRS and CDR2 YFSETQ. In the PCR, 60 Vbeta and 13 Jbeta primers were used. Only in-frame clones appear in the TCRdb table, and some are missing; sequencing was by immunoSEQ multiplex PCR. This repertoire shows about 200,000 clones, 80% to 90% found once; its top ten account for approximately 2.8%. Healthy individuals who donated bone marrow served as the donors. On this clone: Germline and junction disagree at one end, which may indicate a read error.

This sequence originates from a man aged 25 to 40 in good health and CMV-seronegative. The sample taken for sequencing was PBMCs. The chain employs TRBV5-1 and TRBJ1-1; TRBD1 aligns across 9 bases. Here the CDR3 DNA reads TGCGCCAGCAGCTCGGACAGGGGAATGAACCCTGAAGCTTTCTTT. This gives the protein CASSSDRGMNPEAFF.